This passage covers 18 T cell receptor beta chains from one sample sequenced in a study of beta chain features in type 1 diabetes (dated by TCRdb to 2017 to 2018). Library preparation employed the immunoSEQ multiplex PCR assay. The entire amount of isolated RNA was reverse transcribed using the High Capacity cDNA Reverse Transcription Kit, so the sequenced TCRB transcripts were expressed ones. TCRdb limited this immuneACCESS table to in-frame rearrangements with V and J called. A share of clones is missing; checked studies link under half to unresolved V genes, and the rest is unexplained. The sample has some 270,000 clones on record, about 7.8% of them singletons. Roughly 1% of the sample lies in the top ten. Sample: central memory CD4+ T cells from blood. Receptors were obtained from a woman aged 18-29 years in good health.

The chain carries TRBV9 and TRBJ1-2; D is possibly TRBD1 (6 bases). The germline V gene has CDR1 SGDLS and CDR2 YYNGEE. The CDR3 totals 14 residues. V was clipped by 0 bases and J by 7 bases, with 13 bases between them. For the CDR3, the DNA is TGTGCCAGCAGCGTAGGGCCAGGGGAGGGTGGCTACACCTTC. Residues: CASSVGPGEGGYTF.

The chain links TRBV4-1 to TRBJ1-1; 7 bases map to TRBD1. The germline CDR1 and CDR2 sequences are MGHRA and YSYEKL. This CDR3 contains 15 residues. After removal of 4 bases from V and 3 bases from J, the junction contained 8 bases not matched to a gene. CDR3 loop: CASSPGQPDDTEAFF. CDR3 coding DNA: TGCGCCAGCAGCCCGGGACAGCCCGATGACACTGAAGCTTTCTTT.

This clone was seen a few times. The CDR3 DNA reads TGTGCCAGTAGCTTTACGGGGACTAGCGGGATTCACAATGAGCAGTTCTTC. It specifies CASSFTGTSGIHNEQFF. This rearrangement joins TRBV19 to TRBJ2-1; 13 bases line up with TRBD2. This CDR3 spans 17 amino acids. Looked up from germline, CDR1 is LNHDA and CDR2 is SQIVND (reference sequence). V was clipped by 6 bases and J by 5 bases; unmatched bases: 10.

V and J are TRBV7-8 and TRBJ2-3; 15 positions match TRBD2. Germline CDR1 and CDR2: SGHVS and FQNEAQ. This CDR3 is built from 15 residues. V lost 4 bases and J lost 9; bases outside the gene matches: 5. CDR3 residues: CASSSIGTSGGTQYF. CDR3 nucleotide sequence: TGTGCCAGCAGCTCCATCGGGACTAGCGGGGGGACGCAGTATTTT.

The CDR3 bases are TGCAGCGTTCGCGGGCTAAAGAACCTCAATGAGCAGTTCTTC. It encodes CSVRGLKNLNEQFF. The V gene is TRBV29-1, the J gene TRBJ2-1, with a tentative D call TRBD2 (5 bases). Germline V gene sequence: CDR1 SQVTM, CDR2 ANQGSEA. The CDR3 runs 14 residues. V was trimmed by 5 bases and J by 6 bases, leaving 17 bases between them.

The rearrangement uses TRBV19 and TRBJ1-5, with no clear D. The CDR3 is 14 residues long. The V end lost 7 bases, the J end lost 5 bases, and 15 bases lay between the germline ends. Germline-derived CDR1 and CDR2 are LNHDA and SQIVND (reference sequence). CDR3: CASMQVLGDQPQHF. In DNA form, the CDR3 reads TGTGCCAGTATGCAAGTCCTTGGGGATCAGCCCCAGCATTTT.

This clone was counted between two and nine times. V is TRBV19 and J is TRBJ2-3, with TRBD1 as a possible D gene (5 bases). Germline CDR1 reads LNHDA; CDR2 reads SQIVND (reference sequence). Trimming stripped 7 bases from V and 0 bases from J, with 17 bases between. The CDR3 runs to 16 residues. CDR3 DNA: TGTGCCAGTAAAGACCCCAGGGCGGCTAGCACAGATACGCAGTATTTT. This codes for CASKDPRAASTDTQYF.

This chain connects TRBV2 to TRBJ2-7, with D maybe TRBD2 (7 bases). This CDR3 is 15 amino acids long. CDR1 and CDR2 (germline): SNHLY, FYNNEI. V lost 5 bases to trimming and J lost 4 bases, with 18 bases between them. The CDR3 spells CASSRRGGGEYEQYF. In DNA form, the CDR3 reads TGTGCCAGCAGTCGGAGGGGGGGTGGAGAGTACGAGCAGTACTTC.

The chain joins TRBV9 to TRBJ2-3, with unresolved D. The CDR3 has 12 residues. CDR1 SGDLS and CDR2 YYNGEE come from the germline V gene. Trimming cost V 7 bases and J 4 bases, with 10 bases left between them. CDR3: CASAPDSDTQYF. CDR3 in DNA: TGTGCCAGCGCACCCGATTCAGATACGCAGTATTTT.

This clone was counted only a few times. The chain uses TRBV30 and TRBJ1-3; no firm D call. This CDR3 has 13 residues. V was cut by 7 bases and J by 3 bases, with 13 bases left in between. Germline CDR1 is GTSNPN and CDR2 is SVGIG (reference sequence). The CDR3, as DNA: TGTGCCTCCATGAGGCGGGGTGGAAACACCATATATTTT. Amino acid sequence: CASMRRGGNTIYF.

The chain links TRBV7-2 to TRBJ2-5; tentatively, D is TRBD1 or TRBD2 (5 bases each). CDR1 SGHTA and CDR2 FQGNSA come from the germline V gene. Deletions cut 5 bases from V and 5 bases from J, with 15 bases between. The CDR3 is 14 residues long. The CDR3 DNA reads TGTGCCAGCAGCCCTCTGAGGGGCGGGGAGACCCAGTACTTC. The encoded protein is CASSPLRGGETQYF.

The chain uses TRBV5-1 and TRBJ2-1; 12 bases line up with TRBD2. Looked up from germline, CDR1 is SGHRS and CDR2 is YFSETQ. The CDR3 length is 18 residues. The trim removed 0 bases at V and 4 bases at J, leaving 8 bases unmatched. CDR3 residues: CASSLGLAGATSYNEQFF. The CDR3, as DNA: TGCGCCAGCAGCTTGGGACTAGCGGGGGCAACCTCGTACAATGAGCAGTTCTTC. The full variable domain, in which reference TRBV5-1 and TRBJ2-1 provide the parts outside the CDR3, is KAGVTQTPRYLIKTRGQQVTLSCSPISGHRSVSWYQQTPGQGLQFLFEYFSETQRNKGNFPGRFSGRQFSNSRSEMNVSTLELGDSALYLCASSLGLAGATSYNEQFFGPGTRLTVL.

V is TRBV11-2 and J is TRBJ2-5; 8 bases match TRBD2. The CDR3 extends over 14 amino acids. Germline-derived CDR1 and CDR2 are SGHAT and FQNNGV. Unmatched junction bases numbered 11, after V lost 5 bases and J lost 9 bases. The DNA of the CDR3 is TGTGCCAGCAGCCCCTTGGGAGGGCGGGGGGCCCAGTACTTC. This sequence encodes CASSPLGGRGAQYF.

The table lists this clone with a few counts. This rearrangement joins TRBV9 to TRBJ2-2, with 8 nucleotides matching TRBD1. CDR1 is SGDLS, CDR2 YYNGEE, per germline. Losses at the gene ends were 3 bases for V and 4 bases for J; bases not matched to a gene: 5. The CDR3 runs 15 residues. CDR3 DNA sequence: TGTGCCAGCAGCGCCCGGGACAGGAGCACCGGGGAGCTGTTTTTT. Its translation is CASSARDRSTGELFF.

This chain connects TRBV7-2 to TRBJ2-1; the D is unclear. Germline-derived CDR1 and CDR2 are SGHTA and FQGNSA. V shed 2 bases and J shed 4 bases, with 6 bases lying between them. The CDR3 length is 13 residues. In DNA form, the CDR3 reads TGTGCCAGCAGCTTATTTTTATACAATGAGCAGTTCTTC. This codes for CASSLFLYNEQFF.

The sample holds a few counts of this clone. V and J are TRBV7-2 and TRBJ2-7; 7 bases line up with TRBD1. The CDR3 totals 15 residues. V was pared by 2 bases and J by 0 bases, with 4 bases of the junction left unmatched. CDR1 is SGHTA, CDR2 FQGNSA, per germline. The CDR3: CASSLRWTGSYEQYF. For the CDR3, the DNA is TGTGCCAGCAGCTTACGTTGGACAGGCTCCTACGAGCAGTACTTC.

The rearrangement joins TRBV7-3 to TRBJ1-1, with D possibly being TRBD1 (6 bases). This CDR3 has 16 amino acids. Germline V gene data show CDR1 as SGHTA and CDR2 as FQGTGA. Trimming left V 5 bases short and J 0 bases short, with 16 bases between. CDR3 nucleotides: TGTGCCAGCAGCCCCCTGGGGGGCCTCATGAACACTGAAGCTTTCTTT. Protein product: CASSPLGGLMNTEAFF.

In its sample, this clone was seen many times. This chain uses TRBV18 with TRBJ2-6; 7 bases are a match to TRBD1. The length of the CDR3 is 17 residues. Germline trimming cut 6 bases from V and 0 bases from J; bases unmatched to any gene: 8. The germline gives CDR1 KGHSH, CDR2 LQKENI. The CDR3, as DNA: TGTGCCAGCTCCGACGGGACAGTTAGCTCTGGGGCCAACGTCCTGACTTTC. Amino acid sequence: CASSDGTVSSGANVLTF.